Shown below are 11 T cell receptor beta chains from a single sample sequenced in a study of T cells in Graves' hyperthyroidism and ophthalmopathy. Amplification targeted TCR beta CDR3 regions from RNA transcripts. Primed by the HTBI set, a first-round RT-PCR was run on the TCR CDR3. One entry per CDR3 protein results from TCRdb running MiXCR on the multiplex PCR reads. The top ten clones hold roughly a sixth of a sample with approximately 710,000 distinct CDR3 sequences, approximately 15% of them seen once. What was sequenced was blood. These receptor sequences come from a man aged 50-59 years with Graves' hyperthyroidism.

The chain employs TRBV30 and TRBJ1-4, with 10 bases aligning to TRBD1. CDR3 length: 15 amino acids. V gave up 1 base and J gave up 7 bases; unmatched junction bases: 6. Germline V gene data show CDR1 as GTSNPN and CDR2 as SVGIG (reference sequence). This CDR3 is CAWSAPGQGSEKLFF. In DNA form, the CDR3 reads TGTGCCTGGAGTGCTCCGGGACAGGGGAGTGAAAAACTGTTTTTT.

A few counts support this clonotype. The chain links TRBV5-1 to TRBJ1-1; D is uncertain. The germline gives CDR1 SGHRS, CDR2 YFSETQ. The CDR3 consists of 13 residues. Deletions cut 6 bases from V and 6 bases from J, with 15 bases between. The CDR3 loop is CASNKLEGPEAFF. CDR3 nucleotide sequence: TGCGCCAGCAACAAACTCGAGGGTCCTGAAGCTTTCTTT. The full variable domain, with the rest looked up from reference TRBV5-1 and TRBJ1-1, is KAGVTQTPRYLIKTRGQQVTLSCSPISGHRSVSWYQQTPGQGLQFLFEYFSETQRNKGNFPGRFSGRQFSNSRSEMNVSTLELGDSALYLCASNKLEGPEAFFGQGTRLTVV.

This clonotype turned up a few times. The chain couples TRBV28 to TRBJ2-1, with 14 bases lining up with TRBD2. Per germline, CDR1 MDHEN and CDR2 SYDVKM. Trimming took 5 bases from V and 3 from J; bases not matched to a gene: 6. The CDR3 has 17 amino acids. The CDR3 nucleotides are TGTGCCAGCAGTCCGGGACTAGCGGGAGAGAGCTACAATGAGCAGTTCTTC. This translates into CASSPGLAGESYNEQFF.

This clonotype has just a few counts. This chain connects TRBV28 to TRBJ2-2; TRBD1 matches at 7 bases. CDR3 length: 15 amino acids. Germline V gives CDR1 MDHEN, CDR2 SYDVKM. V dropped 7 bases and J dropped 7; count of bases not matched to a gene: 12. The CDR3 reads CASTQSRGQIGELFF. The CDR3 nucleotides are TGTGCCAGCACTCAGTCGAGGGGGCAGATCGGGGAGCTGTTTTTT. Full variable domain (remainder filled in from reference TRBV28 and TRBJ2-2): DVKVTQSSRYLVKRTGEKVFLECVQDMDHENMFWYRQDPGLGLRLIYFSYDVKMKEKGDIPEGYSVSREKKERFSLILESASTNQTSMYLCASTQSRGQIGELFFGEGSRLTVL.

DNA of the CDR3: TGTGCCAGCAGTTACTCGTCTAGCGGGAGGGCCCTAGAACTCACAGATACGCAGTATTTT. Translation: CASSYSSSGRALELTDTQYF. The J gene is TRBJ2-3, the V gene TRBV6-2 or TRBV6-3, with 12 nucleotides matching TRBD2. Germline loops: CDR1 MNHEY, CDR2 SVGEGT. V gave up 0 bases and J gave up 2 bases; unmatched junction bases: 12. This CDR3 spans 20 amino acids.

This clonotype was seen only a few times. J is TRBJ2-5 and V is TRBV5-1; TRBD2 matches at 13 bases. Losses at the gene ends were 0 bases for V and 6 bases for J; bases not matched to a gene: 8. Germline values: CDR1 SGHRS, CDR2 YFSETQ. The CDR3 has 17 amino acids. CDR3 residues: CASSLVGLAGDGKTQYF. The CDR3 DNA reads TGCGCCAGCAGCTTGGTTGGACTAGCGGGAGATGGGAAGACCCAGTACTTC.

A word on this clonotype: This sequence may be a read error, since a much larger clone differs from it by one base. The chain is built from TRBV12-3 or TRBV12-4 and TRBJ2-7, with 8 bases lining up with TRBD2. Trimming removed 1 base from V and 7 bases from J; junction bases left unmatched: 21. This CDR3 has 19 amino acids. DNA for the CDR3: TGTGCCAGCAGTTTAGTGGTGAGCGAGCGGGAGACTACTAGGAGTGAGCAGTACTTC. Protein sequence: CASSLVVSERETTRSEQYF.

This sequence joins TRBV19 and TRBJ2-1; D is ambiguous. V lost 7 bases, J lost 0 bases, and 10 bases lay in between. The CDR3 has 14 amino acids. Germline lookup yields CDR1 LNHDA and CDR2 SQIVND (reference sequence). The CDR3 sequence is CASKVRSSYNEQFF. The CDR3 coding sequence is TGTGCCAGTAAAGTGCGGAGCTCCTACAATGAGCAGTTCTTC.

This chain uses TRBV2 with TRBJ2-1, with 16 bases lining up with TRBD2. The germline gives CDR1 SNHLY, CDR2 FYNNEI. The CDR3 loop spans 16 amino acids. The V gene end was trimmed by 3 bases and the J gene end by 6 bases; junction bases not matched to a gene: 2. Here the CDR3 DNA reads TGTGCCAGCAGTGAGGGACTAGCGGGAGGGCCCAATGAGCAGTTCTTC. Its protein is CASSEGLAGGPNEQFF. Based on the CDR3 plus reference TRBV2 and TRBJ2-1, the full variable domain is EPEVTQTPSHQVTQMGQEVILRCVPISNHLYFYWYRQILGQKVEFLVSFYNNEISEKSEIFDDQFSVERPDGSNFTLKIRSTKLEDSAMYFCASSEGLAGGPNEQFFGPGTRLTVL.

The chain employs TRBV30 and TRBJ1-1; D is undetermined. In germline, CDR1 is GTSNPN, CDR2 SVGIG (reference sequence). V was shortened by 1 base and J by 1 base, with 7 bases between the two germline ends. This CDR3 is built from 13 residues. For the CDR3, the DNA is TGTGCCTGGAGTGAGGACGGGAACACTGAAGCTTTCTTT. Encoded protein: CAWSEDGNTEAFF.

In this sample, this clonotype turned up many times. This chain connects TRBV10-3 to TRBJ2-3; D may be TRBD1 or TRBD2 (5 bases each). Trimming cost V 2 bases and J 5 bases, with 14 bases left between them. The germline V gene has CDR1 ENHRY and CDR2 SYGVKD. This CDR3 is built from 15 residues. CDR3: CAISEGDGGVDTQYF. In DNA, the CDR3 is TGTGCCATCAGTGAGGGGGACGGTGGTGTAGATACGCAGTATTTT.